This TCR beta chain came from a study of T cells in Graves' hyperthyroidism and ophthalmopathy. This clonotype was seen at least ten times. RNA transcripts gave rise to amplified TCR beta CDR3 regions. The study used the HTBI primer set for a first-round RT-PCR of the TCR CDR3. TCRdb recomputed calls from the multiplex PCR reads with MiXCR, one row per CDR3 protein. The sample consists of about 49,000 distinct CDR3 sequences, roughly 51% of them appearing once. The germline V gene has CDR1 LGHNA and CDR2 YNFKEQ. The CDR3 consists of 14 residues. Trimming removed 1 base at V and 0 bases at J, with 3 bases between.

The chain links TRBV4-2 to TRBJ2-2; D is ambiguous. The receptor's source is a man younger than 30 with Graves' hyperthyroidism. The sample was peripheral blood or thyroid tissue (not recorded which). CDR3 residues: CASSQATNTGELFF. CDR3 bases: TGTGCCAGCAGCCAAGCCACGAACACCGGGGAGCTGTTTTTT.